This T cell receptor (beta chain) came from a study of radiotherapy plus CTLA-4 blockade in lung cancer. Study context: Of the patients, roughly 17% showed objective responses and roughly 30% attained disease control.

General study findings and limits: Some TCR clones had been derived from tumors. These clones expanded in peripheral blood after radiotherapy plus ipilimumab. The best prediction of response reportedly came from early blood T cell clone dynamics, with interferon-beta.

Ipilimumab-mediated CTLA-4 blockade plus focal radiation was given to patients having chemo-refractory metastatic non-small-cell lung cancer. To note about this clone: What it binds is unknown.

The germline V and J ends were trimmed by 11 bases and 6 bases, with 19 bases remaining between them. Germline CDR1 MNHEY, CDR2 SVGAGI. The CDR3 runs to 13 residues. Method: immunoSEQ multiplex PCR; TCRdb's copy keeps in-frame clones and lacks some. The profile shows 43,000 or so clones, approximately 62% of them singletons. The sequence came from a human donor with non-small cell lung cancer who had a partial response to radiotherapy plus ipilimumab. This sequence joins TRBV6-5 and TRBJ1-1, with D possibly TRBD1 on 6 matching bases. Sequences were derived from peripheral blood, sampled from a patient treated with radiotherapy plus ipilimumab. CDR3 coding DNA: TGTGCCGCTGGACAGCCCGAGGACGCTGAAGCTTTCTTT. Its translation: CAAGQPEDAEAFF.